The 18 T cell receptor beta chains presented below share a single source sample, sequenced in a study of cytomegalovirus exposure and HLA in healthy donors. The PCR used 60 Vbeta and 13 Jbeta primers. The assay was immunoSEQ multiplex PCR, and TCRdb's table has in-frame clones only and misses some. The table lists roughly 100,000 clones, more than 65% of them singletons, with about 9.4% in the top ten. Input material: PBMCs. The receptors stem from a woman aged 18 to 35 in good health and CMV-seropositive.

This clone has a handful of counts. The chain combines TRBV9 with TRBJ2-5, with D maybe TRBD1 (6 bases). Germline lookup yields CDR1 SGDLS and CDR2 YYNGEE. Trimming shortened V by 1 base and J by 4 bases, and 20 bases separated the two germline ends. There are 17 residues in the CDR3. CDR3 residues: CASSVHSGAGMGETQYF. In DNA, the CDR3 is TGTGCCAGCAGCGTACACTCAGGGGCGGGCATGGGAGAGACCCAGTACTTC.

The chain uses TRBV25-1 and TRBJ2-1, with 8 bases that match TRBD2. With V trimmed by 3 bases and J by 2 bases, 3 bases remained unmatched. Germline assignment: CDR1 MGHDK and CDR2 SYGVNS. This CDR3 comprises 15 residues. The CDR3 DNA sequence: TGTGCCAGCAGTGACCCCGGGAGGGCCTACAATGAGCAGTTCTTC. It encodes CASSDPGRAYNEQFF.

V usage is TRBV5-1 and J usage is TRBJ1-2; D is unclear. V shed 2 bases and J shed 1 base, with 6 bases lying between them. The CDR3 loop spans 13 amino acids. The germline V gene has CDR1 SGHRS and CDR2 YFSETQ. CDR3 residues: CASSLILNYGYTF. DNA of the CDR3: TGCGCCAGCAGCTTAATCCTTAACTATGGCTACACCTTC.

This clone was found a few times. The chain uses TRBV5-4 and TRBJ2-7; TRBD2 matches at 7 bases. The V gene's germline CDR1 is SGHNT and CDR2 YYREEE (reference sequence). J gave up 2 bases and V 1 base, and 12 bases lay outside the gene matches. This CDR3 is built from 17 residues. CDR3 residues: CASSLFGLADKAYEQYF. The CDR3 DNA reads TGTGCCAGCAGCTTGTTCGGGCTAGCGGATAAAGCCTACGAGCAGTACTTC.

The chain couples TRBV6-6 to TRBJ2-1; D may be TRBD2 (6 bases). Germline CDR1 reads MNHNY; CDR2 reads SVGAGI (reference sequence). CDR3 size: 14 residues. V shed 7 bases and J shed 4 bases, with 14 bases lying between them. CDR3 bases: TGTGCCAGCACCCAGTCGGGGGAGTACAATGAGCAGTTCTTC. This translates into CASTQSGEYNEQFF.

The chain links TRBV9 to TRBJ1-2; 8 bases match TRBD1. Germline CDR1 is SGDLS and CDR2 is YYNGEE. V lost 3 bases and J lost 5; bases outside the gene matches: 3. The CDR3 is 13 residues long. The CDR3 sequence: CASSGQGWYGYTF. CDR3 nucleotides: TGTGCCAGCAGCGGACAGGGGTGGTATGGCTACACCTTC.

Here the CDR3 reads CASSYSKSFSYGYTF. The CDR3 bases are TGTGCCAGCAGTTACTCGAAAAGCTTCTCCTATGGCTACACCTTC. This sequence joins TRBV6-5 and TRBJ1-2; D unclear. Trimming left V 0 bases short and J 4 bases short, with 12 bases between. This CDR3 region has 15 residues. CDR1 is MNHEY, CDR2 SVGAGI, per germline.

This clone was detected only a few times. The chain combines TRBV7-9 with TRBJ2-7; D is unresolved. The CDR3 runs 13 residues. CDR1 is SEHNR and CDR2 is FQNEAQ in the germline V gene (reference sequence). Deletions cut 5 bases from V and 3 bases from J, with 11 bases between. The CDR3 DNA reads TGTGCCAGCAGCCCTATCCGGGTCTACGAGCAGTACTTC. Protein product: CASSPIRVYEQYF.

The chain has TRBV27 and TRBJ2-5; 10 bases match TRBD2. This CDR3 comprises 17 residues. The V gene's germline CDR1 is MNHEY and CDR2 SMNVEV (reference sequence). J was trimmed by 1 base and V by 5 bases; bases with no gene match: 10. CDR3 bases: TGTGCCAGCAGTCTGTGGCCGGGACTAGCGACCCAAGAGACCCAGTACTTC. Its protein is CASSLWPGLATQETQYF.

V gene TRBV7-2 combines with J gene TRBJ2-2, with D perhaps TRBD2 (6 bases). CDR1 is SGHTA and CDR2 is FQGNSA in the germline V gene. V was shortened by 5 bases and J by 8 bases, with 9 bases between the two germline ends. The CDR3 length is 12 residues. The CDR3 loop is CASSRSGGELFF. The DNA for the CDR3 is TGTGCCAGCAGCCGAAGCGGGGGGGAGCTGTTTTTT.

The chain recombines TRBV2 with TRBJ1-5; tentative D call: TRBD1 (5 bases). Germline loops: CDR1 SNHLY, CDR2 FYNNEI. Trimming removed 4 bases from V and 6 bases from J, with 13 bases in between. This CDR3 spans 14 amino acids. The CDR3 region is CASSAGFRSQPQHF. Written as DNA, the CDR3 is TGTGCCAGCAGTGCAGGGTTTAGGAGTCAGCCCCAGCATTTT.

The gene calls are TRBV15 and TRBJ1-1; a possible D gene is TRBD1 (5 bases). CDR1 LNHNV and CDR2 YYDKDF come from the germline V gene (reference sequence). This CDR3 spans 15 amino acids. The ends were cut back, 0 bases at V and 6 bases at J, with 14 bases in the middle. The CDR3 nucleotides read TGTGCCACCAGCAGAGAGGTCGTAGGGGCCGCTGAAGCTTTCTTT. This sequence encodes CATSREVVGAAEAFF.

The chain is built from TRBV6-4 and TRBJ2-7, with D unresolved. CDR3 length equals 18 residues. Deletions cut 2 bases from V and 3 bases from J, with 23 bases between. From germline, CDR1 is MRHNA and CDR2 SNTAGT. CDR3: CASSDVESRRESSYEQYF. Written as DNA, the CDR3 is TGTGCCAGCAGTGACGTAGAATCTAGGAGAGAGAGTAGCTACGAGCAGTACTTC.

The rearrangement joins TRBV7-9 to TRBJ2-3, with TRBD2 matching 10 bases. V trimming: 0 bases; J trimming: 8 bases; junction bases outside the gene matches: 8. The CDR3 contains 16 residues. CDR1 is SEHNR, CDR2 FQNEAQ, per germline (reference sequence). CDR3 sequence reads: CASSLALQRGGGTQYF. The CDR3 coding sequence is TGTGCCAGCAGCTTAGCGCTTCAGCGGGGGGGCGGTACGCAGTATTTT.

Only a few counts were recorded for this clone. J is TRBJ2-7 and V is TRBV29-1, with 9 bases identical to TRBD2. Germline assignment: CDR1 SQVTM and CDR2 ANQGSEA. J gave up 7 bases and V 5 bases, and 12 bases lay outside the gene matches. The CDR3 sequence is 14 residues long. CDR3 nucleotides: TGCAGCGTTCCTGTTATAGCGGGAGCCTCAGAGCAGTACTTC. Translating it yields CSVPVIAGASEQYF.

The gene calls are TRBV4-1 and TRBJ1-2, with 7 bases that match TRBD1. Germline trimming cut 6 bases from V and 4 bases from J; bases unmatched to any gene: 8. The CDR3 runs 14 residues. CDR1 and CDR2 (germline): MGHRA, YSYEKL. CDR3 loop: CASSPTAGGYGYTF. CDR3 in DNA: TGCGCCAGCAGTCCCACGGCAGGGGGCTATGGCTACACCTTC.

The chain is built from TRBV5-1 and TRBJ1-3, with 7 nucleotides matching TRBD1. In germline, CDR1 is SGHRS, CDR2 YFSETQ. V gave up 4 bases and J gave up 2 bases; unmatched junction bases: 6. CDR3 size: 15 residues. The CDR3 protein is CASSVDDRAGNTIYF. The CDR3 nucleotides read TGCGCCAGCAGCGTAGATGACAGGGCTGGAAACACCATATATTTT.

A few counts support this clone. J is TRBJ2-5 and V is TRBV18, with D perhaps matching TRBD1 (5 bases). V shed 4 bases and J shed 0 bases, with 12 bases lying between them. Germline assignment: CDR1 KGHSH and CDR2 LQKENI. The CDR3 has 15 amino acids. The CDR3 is CASSRGHIDQETQYF. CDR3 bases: TGTGCCAGCTCACGAGGACACATCGACCAAGAGACCCAGTACTTC. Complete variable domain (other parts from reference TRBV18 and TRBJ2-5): NAGVMQNPRHLVRRRGQEARLRCSPMKGHSHVYWYRQLPEEGLKFMVYLQKENIIDESGMPKERFSAEFPKEGPSILRIQQVVRGDSAAYFCASSRGHIDQETQYFGPGTRLLVL.